This T cell receptor (beta chain) came from a study of T cell responses to AZD1222 COVID-19 vaccine. General study findings and limits: Only a handful of AZD1222 recipients, about six in all, had baseline seropositivity. Most donors were white British, females outnumbered males, and clonal diversity was possibly underestimated. There were vaccine-associated CD4 TCRs across spike, dominant at 160-218 and 743-854.

About this clone itself: Its specificity is not known.

Repertoires were generated with immunoSEQ multiplex PCR, while TCRdb's copy carries only in-frame clones and drops some. The sample contains around 140,000 clones, 70% to 90% of which appear only once. Trimming left V 0 bases short and J 0 bases short, with 12 bases between. The CDR3 is 17 residues long. CDR1 MGHDK and CDR2 SYGVNS come from the germline V gene. The chain carries TRBV25-1 and TRBJ2-1; D is ambiguous. The sequences come from peripheral blood, collected 28 days after the second dose of the MenACWY control vaccine. The receptor was isolated from an adult who received the MenACWY meningococcal vaccine as a control. In DNA form, the CDR3 reads TGTGCCAGCAGTGAATACGACGGAAGTAGCTCCTACAATGAGCAGTTCTTC. Its translation: CASSEYDGSSSYNEQFF.